This T cell receptor (beta chain) appears in the sequencing data of a study of glioma-infiltrating T cells after dendritic cell vaccination (TCRdb year 2016). About the investigation overall: The cohort included roughly 15 glioblastoma patients drawn from Phase I and II dendritic cell vaccination trials, of whom 9 were newly diagnosed and 6 had recurrent disease. Survival after dendritic cell vaccination was correlated with TCR sequencing metrics, such as TIL content and the overlap between tumor and blood repertoires. In glioblastoma patients vaccinated with dendritic cells, deep sequencing of TCR beta CDR3 regions served to measure the amount of tumor-infiltrating lymphocytes and to compare repertoires between tumor and blood. Between the early 2000s and the early 2010s, the patients were given dendritic cell vaccination pulsed with autologous tumor lysate. Patients received three intradermal dendritic cell vaccine injections at biweekly intervals in the arm below the axilla. The vaccine consisted of monocyte-derived dendritic cells cultured approximately seven days with IL-4 and GM-CSF, then pulsed overnight with autologous tumor lysate.

The CDR3 runs 14 amino acids, cysteine and phenylalanine included. Only the CDR3 region is kept as DNA, spanning 42 bases read in frame from base 1. For CDR1 and CDR2, the germline V gene (reference sequence) lists MNHEY and SMNVEV. V is shortened by 4 bases, J by 1 base, and the region joining them spans 9 bases. The full study reports these points: The three-group TCR overlap response model was characterized as speculative, and prospective validation of the model was stated to be required. Higher estimated pretreatment TIL content predicted longer time to progression and overall survival after dendritic cell vaccination. The cohort was small and heterogeneous, and full blood and tumor sets were available for few patients, with initial-recurrent tumor pairs available for even fewer patients. No direct relationship between TCR clonality and survival was found, suggesting that a diverse polyclonal response may matter.

The immunoSEQ assay amplified TCRB CDR3 regions from about 2 micrograms of genomic DNA, or from all available DNA when less than that amount was available. The multiplex PCR employed 60 forward primers targeting TCR V beta segments and 13 reverse primers targeting J beta segments. Synthetic control templates were spiked into each sample at limiting dilution to estimate reads per starting template. The Illumina HiSeq System generated 87 bp sequencing reads. As for the original processing: PCR and sequencing errors were removed by a nearest neighbor algorithm that merged closely related sequences. TCR overlap was defined as the percentage of unique tumor TCR beta sequences that were also found in the peripheral blood of the same patient. Entries here come from immuneACCESS through TCRdb and include only in-frame sequences with V and J called. Some clones fail to appear in such tables; in the studies checked, an unresolved V gene covers under half of the shortfall, and the cause of the remainder is unknown. The DNA was the basis for D and trimming; V, J and clone size are from that table. The table for this sample lists approximately 85,000 clones; 85% of them were counted only once. The biggest ten clones account for around 9.3% of the sample.

To note about this clone: The antigen this receptor binds is unknown. No much larger clone is present one base from it, and per-base qualities are unavailable.

In light of the paper, this sample's time point label describes: after dendritic cell vaccination, including at tumor progression/relapse. Selection of patients required sufficient residual fresh-frozen tumor tissue and over two years of available survival data. None of the glioblastoma patients carried an isocitrate dehydrogenase mutation, although molecular status otherwise varied. PBMC were collected before vaccination, two weeks after the third vaccination, and at tumor progression if progression occurred. The Qiagen DNeasy Blood extraction Kit was used to extract genomic DNA. Sequencing was performed on blood, taken after dendritic cell vaccination. This receptor was identified in a human donor with glioblastoma. The V and J segments used are TRBV27 and TRBJ2-3, and perhaps TRBD2 as D gene, on 6 matching bases. The DNA sequence is as follows: TGTGCCAGCAGTTGGGGGACTCGCACAGATACGCAGTATTTT. It is translated as CASSWGTRTDTQYF.